This record looks at one T cell receptor (beta chain) sequence and its context. This specimen comes from a study of blood T cell repertoires in COVID-19. Clones were sequenced by immunoSEQ multiplex PCR, and TCRdb holds only the in-frame ones, with some missing. The table shows 70,000 to 75,000 clones, with around 80% occurring only once. This CDR3 has 14 amino acids. V gave up 4 bases and J gave up 7 bases; unmatched junction bases: 6. Per germline, CDR1 MDHEN and CDR2 SYDVKM. Source material: peripheral blood. This receptor was taken from an elderly woman with active or convalescent COVID-19. The chain couples TRBV28 to TRBJ1-4; 7 bases line up with TRBD1. CDR3 region: CASSSGTVREKLFF. As DNA, the CDR3 is TGTGCCAGCAGTTCCGGGACAGTACGTGAAAAACTGTTTTTT.